Shown below are 18 T cell receptor beta chains from a single sample sequenced in a study of identical twins. TCRdb reanalysed the 5' RACE reads using MiXCR and keeps one entry per CDR3 protein. Of around 490,000 distinct CDR3 sequences detected, roughly 13% appear once; the ten largest clones hold approximately 1%. Another study also made use of these data, one on yellow fever vaccine responses in identical twins.

The sample comprised CD4+ T cells sorted from blood. The receptors were sampled from a woman aged 18-29 years in good health.

This clonotype was detected once. This chain links TRBV3-1 with TRBJ2-5; D uncertain. This CDR3 region has 14 residues. V was trimmed by 3 bases and J by 12 bases, leaving 20 bases between them. The germline V gene has CDR1 LGHDT and CDR2 YNNKEL (reference sequence). The DNA of the CDR3 is TGTGCCAGCAGCCATCCGGCGACCGGGTCCCCAGAGTACTTC. Protein product: CASSHPATGSPEYF.

CDR3 nucleotide sequence: TGCAGTTCTCGACTAACCTACGAGCAGTACTTC. This sequence encodes CSSRLTYEQYF. This chain uses TRBV20-1 with TRBJ2-7; D is possibly TRBD2 (5 bases). CDR1 is DFQATT and CDR2 is SNEGSKA in the germline V gene (reference sequence). Trimming stripped 8 bases from V and 2 bases from J, with 10 bases between. The CDR3 contains 11 residues.

This clonotype was picked up a small number of times. The rearrangement links TRBV5-1 to TRBJ2-2, with D possibly called TRBD1 or TRBD2 (5 bases each). The germline V gene encodes CDR1 SGHRS and CDR2 YFSETQ. V was pared by 2 bases and J by 4 bases, with 12 bases between. The CDR3 has 15 amino acids. CDR3 DNA: TGCGCCAGCAGCTTCGTGGCAGGGAGCACCGGGGAGCTGTTTTTT. Its translation is CASSFVAGSTGELFF.

Many counts were recorded for this clonotype. The chain carries TRBV7-2 and TRBJ2-3, with D unresolved. The CDR3 contains 13 residues. Germline CDR1 reads SGHTA; CDR2 reads FQGNSA. The ends were cut back, 2 bases at V and 2 bases at J, with 5 bases in the middle. CDR3 sequence: CASSLRNTDTQYF. CDR3 sequence (DNA): TGTGCCAGCAGCTTACGGAACACAGATACGCAGTATTTT.

The rearrangement links TRBV27 to TRBJ1-1, with 7 bases identical to TRBD1. Germline CDR1 reads MNHEY; CDR2 reads SMNVEV (reference sequence). The length of the CDR3 is 14 residues. Trimming cost V 6 bases and J 1 base; bases outside gene matches: 5. The CDR3: CASRGTATNTEAFF. Written as DNA, the CDR3 is TGTGCCAGCAGGGGGACAGCCACGAACACTGAAGCTTTCTTT.

V and J are TRBV24-1 and TRBJ2-1, with 10 bases identical to TRBD2. V gave up 4 bases and J gave up 9 bases; unmatched junction bases: 11. Per germline, CDR1 KGHDR and CDR2 SFDVKD. CDR3 length: 16 amino acids. The CDR3 reads CATSDPSGRAIAEQFF. The CDR3 DNA is TGTGCCACCAGTGACCCTAGCGGGAGAGCTATAGCTGAGCAGTTCTTC.

This clonotype was found a few times. The V call is TRBV4-3, the J call TRBJ2-1; D tentatively reads TRBD1 or TRBD2 (5 bases each). Trimming stripped 1 base from V and 6 bases from J, with 13 bases between. This CDR3 has 15 amino acids. CDR1 LGHNA and CDR2 YSLEER come from the germline V gene. CDR3 protein: CASSQVQDGGNEQFF. The CDR3 DNA reads TGCGCCAGCAGCCAAGTCCAGGATGGGGGCAATGAGCAGTTCTTC.

Many counts were recorded for this clonotype. The V gene is TRBV12-3 or TRBV12-4, the J gene TRBJ2-7; D might be TRBD1 (5 bases). The CDR3 contains 12 residues. Trimming removed 4 bases at V and 5 bases at J, with 9 bases between. CDR3 protein: CASSSRVNEQYF. CDR3 coding DNA: TGTGCCAGCAGTTCCAGGGTAAACGAGCAGTACTTC.

V and J are TRBV20-1 and TRBJ2-7, with TRBD1 matching over 10 bases. Per the germline V gene, CDR1 is DFQATT and CDR2 is SNEGSKA (reference sequence). The CDR3 runs 14 residues. Trimming removed 6 bases from V and 3 bases from J; junction bases left unmatched: 8. CDR3 nucleotide sequence: TGCAGTGCGAGCCGGGACAGGGGCTACTACGAGCAGTACTTC. Translation: CSASRDRGYYEQYF.

The V and J genes are TRBV5-1 and TRBJ1-1; TRBD1 might be the D (6 bases). This CDR3 has 15 residues. Germline CDR1 reads SGHRS; CDR2 reads YFSETQ. Trimming cost V 0 bases and J 7 bases, with 16 bases left between them. For the CDR3, the DNA is TGCGCCAGCAGCTTGGGATCGACAGGACTTAATGAAGCTTTCTTT. Translating it yields CASSLGSTGLNEAFF.

A few counts support this clonotype. This chain links TRBV6-5 with TRBJ2-5, with D hard to call. The V end lost 0 bases, the J end lost 4 bases, and 15 bases lay between the germline ends. This CDR3 spans 16 amino acids. Germline CDR1 MNHEY, CDR2 SVGAGI. The CDR3 bases are TGTGCCAGCAGTTACTCAGGTTTGAAGGGTACAGAGACCCAGTACTTC. This sequence encodes CASSYSGLKGTETQYF.

The table lists this clonotype with a few counts. The CDR3 DNA reads TGTGCCAGCAGCGACTACGGGCGGGACAATGAGCAGTTCTTC. It encodes CASSDYGRDNEQFF. The chain employs TRBV5-4 and TRBJ2-1, with D possibly matching TRBD2 (5 bases). V dropped 4 bases and J dropped 5 bases, with 13 bases sitting between them. This CDR3 has 14 residues. Germline V gene data show CDR1 as SGHNT and CDR2 as YYREEE (reference sequence).

This clonotype was seen only a few times. V is TRBV20-1 and J is TRBJ2-1; 11 bases agree with TRBD2. J lost 2 bases, V lost 6 bases, and 9 bases had no gene match. This CDR3 comprises 16 residues. Germline V gives CDR1 DFQATT, CDR2 SNEGSKA (reference sequence). Here the CDR3 DNA reads TGCAGTGCCCCCTTAGCGGGAGGGGGCACCTACAATGAGCAGTTCTTC. The encoded protein is CSAPLAGGGTYNEQFF.

The gene calls are TRBV5-1 and TRBJ1-6; the match to TRBD1 covers 9 bases. The germline gives CDR1 SGHRS, CDR2 YFSETQ. The J segment lost 8 bases and the V segment lost 4 bases, leaving 4 bases of the junction unmatched. This CDR3 comprises 14 residues. CDR3 coding DNA: TGCGCCAGCAGCCGGGGACAGGGTGATTCACCCCTCCACTTT. It is translated as CASSRGQGDSPLHF.

This clonotype was found once. The chain couples TRBV2 to TRBJ2-1, with TRBD2 as a possible D gene (5 bases). Per germline, CDR1 SNHLY and CDR2 FYNNEI. This CDR3 has 15 amino acids. Trimming removed 0 bases from V and 10 bases from J, with 16 bases in between. The CDR3 region is CASSEALQRFGEQFF. DNA of the CDR3: TGTGCCAGCAGTGAAGCCTTGCAGCGGTTCGGGGAGCAGTTCTTC.

Only a few counts were recorded for this clonotype. The chain joins TRBV2 to TRBJ1-5; TRBD1 matches 7 bases. Germline assignment: CDR1 SNHLY and CDR2 FYNNEI. The CDR3 is 17 amino acids. The V and J ends lost 8 bases and 6 bases, in that order; junction bases with no gene match: 19. This CDR3 is CASGRSLVGTAGQPQHF. The CDR3 nucleotides read TGTGCCAGCGGACGCTCTTTGGTTGGGACAGCGGGTCAGCCCCAGCATTTT.

This clonotype was found a few times. The germline gene is not matched at one end of the junction; a read error may be the cause. CDR3 protein: CASRSGTSGTNADF. CDR3 DNA: TGTGCCAGCAGATCCGGGACTAGCGGGACTAACGCTGACTTC. V and J are TRBV11-2 and TRBJ2-7, with TRBD2 matching 13 bases. The CDR3 length is 14 residues. Germline values: CDR1 SGHAT, CDR2 FQNNGV.

The chain links TRBV12-3 or TRBV12-4 to TRBJ2-1, with 10 bases that match TRBD1. V shed 0 bases, J shed 3 bases, and the junction held 8 bases outside the gene matches. The CDR3 has 18 amino acids. Here the CDR3 DNA reads TGTGCCAGCAGTTTAGCGCTAACCGGGACAGGGGACTACAATGAGCAGTTCTTC. Its protein is CASSLALTGTGDYNEQFF.